The next 27 T cell receptor beta chains were all read from a single sample in a study of blood T cell repertoires in COVID-19. Using immunoSEQ multiplex PCR, the repertoire was profiled, and TCRdb retains in-frame clones only, with some absent. Of 450,000 to 500,000 clones in the sample, approximately 90% are singletons; the top ten hold 6.5% to 9.5%. Sequenced material: PBMCs or T cells enriched from blood (not recorded which). The receptors were gathered from a woman aged 60-75 years who had recovered from COVID-19.

The chain recombines TRBV3-1 (or the pseudogene TRBV3-2) with TRBJ1-4, with unresolved D. The CDR3 is made up of 15 amino acids. From germline, CDR1 is LGHDT and CDR2 YNNKEL (reference sequence). Between the trimmed V and J ends, which lost 4 bases and 8 bases, there was a span of 17 bases. This chain's CDR3 is CASSLRLTRGEKLFF. The CDR3 region has the DNA TGTGCCAGCAGCCTACGGTTGACCCGAGGGGAAAAACTGTTTTTT.

The V call is TRBV11-2, the J call TRBJ1-2, with 7 bases aligning to TRBD1. With 5 bases clipped from V and 3 bases from J, the junction kept 12 bases outside the gene matches. The germline gives CDR1 SGHAT, CDR2 FQNNGV. The CDR3 has 16 residues. The CDR3 loop is CASSATWDSLYYGYTF. The DNA for the CDR3 is TGTGCCAGCAGCGCTACTTGGGACAGCTTATACTATGGCTACACCTTC.

On this clone itself: Other DNA sequences in the same sample also yield this CDR3. The chain has TRBV6-5 and TRBJ2-3; 7 nucleotides agree with TRBD2. The CDR3 is made up of 15 amino acids. Trimming removed 2 bases from V and 0 bases from J; junction bases left unmatched: 2. The germline gives CDR1 MNHEY, CDR2 SVGAGI. CDR3 DNA: TGTGCCAGCAGTTACCGAGCGGGGAGCACAGATACGCAGTATTTT. Its translation is CASSYRAGSTDTQYF.

The rearrangement links TRBV15 to TRBJ2-3, with 10 bases lining up with TRBD1. This CDR3 spans 21 amino acids. After removal of 4 bases from V and 2 bases from J, the junction contained 21 bases not matched to a gene. Germline V gene data show CDR1 as LNHNV and CDR2 as YYDKDF (reference sequence). The DNA of the CDR3 is TGTGCCACCAGCACCCGAGAGATACAAGAAAGACAGGGGGCGAACACAGATACGCAGTATTTT. It translates to CATSTREIQERQGANTDTQYF. Together with reference TRBV15 and TRBJ2-3, the CDR3 gives the full variable domain: DAMVIQNPRYQVTQFGKPVTLSCSQTLNHNVMYWYQQKSSQAPKLLFHYYDKDFNNEADTPDNFQSRRPNTSFCFLDIRSPGLGDTAMYLCATSTREIQERQGANTDTQYFGPGTRLTVL.

J is TRBJ2-2 and V is TRBV18, with D perhaps matching TRBD1 (6 bases). Trimming took off 2 bases at V and 4 bases at J, with 11 bases between the two ends. Germline V lookup: CDR1 KGHSH, CDR2 LQKENI. This CDR3 contains 15 residues. The CDR3 sequence: CASSPAGVSTGELFF. The CDR3 nucleotides are TGTGCCAGCTCACCAGCAGGGGTGAGCACCGGGGAGCTGTTTTTT.

In this sample, this clone turned up once. The chain uses TRBV5-1 and TRBJ2-7; a possible D gene is TRBD1 (5 bases). The CDR3 length is 13 residues. The V end was cut by 5 bases, the J end by 4 bases, with 13 bases between. Germline V gene data show CDR1 as SGHRS and CDR2 as YFSETQ. The CDR3 nucleotides are TGCGCCAGCAGTGATCAGGGCCCATACGAGCAGTACTTC. Residues: CASSDQGPYEQYF. Based on the CDR3 plus reference TRBV5-1 and TRBJ2-7, the full variable domain is KAGVTQTPRYLIKTRGQQVTLSCSPISGHRSVSWYQQTPGQGLQFLFEYFSETQRNKGNFPGRFSGRQFSNSRSEMNVSTLELGDSALYLCASSDQGPYEQYFGPGTRLTVT.

The gene calls are TRBV6-1 and TRBJ2-5; TRBD1 matches at 7 bases. The CDR3 covers 13 residues. Germline CDR1 is MNHNS and CDR2 is SASEGT. The trim removed 3 bases at V and 8 bases at J, leaving 6 bases unmatched. Here the CDR3 DNA reads TGTGCCAGCAGTGATGGGGCAGGGGGTACCCAGTACTTC. Protein sequence: CASSDGAGGTQYF.

The chain uses TRBV27 and TRBJ1-6; D gene uncertain. The CDR3 has 12 amino acids. V lost 6 bases and J 9 bases, leaving 9 bases between the germline ends. Germline V gives CDR1 MNHEY, CDR2 SMNVEV (reference sequence). The CDR3 loop reads CASSLTRSPLHF. The CDR3, as DNA: TGTGCCAGCAGCCTAACCCGTTCACCCCTCCACTTT.

The genes are TRBV11-2 and TRBJ1-5; 12 nucleotides match TRBD1. V trimming: 3 bases; J trimming: 2 bases; junction bases outside the gene matches: 5. The germline CDR1 and CDR2 sequences are SGHAT and FQNNGV. The CDR3 contains 17 residues. The CDR3 loop is CASSFSGTGGGNQPQHF. DNA for the CDR3: TGTGCCAGCAGCTTCTCCGGGACAGGGGGCGGCAATCAGCCCCAGCATTTT.

A word on this clone: Other DNA sequences within the sample encode an identical CDR3. The chain uses TRBV5-1 and TRBJ1-1, with 9 bases lining up with TRBD1. The CDR3 totals 14 residues. CDR1 is SGHRS and CDR2 is YFSETQ in the germline V gene. With V trimmed by 3 bases and J by 2 bases, 2 bases remained unmatched. The CDR3 loop is CASSSTGGNTEAFF. Written as DNA, the CDR3 is TGCGCCAGCAGCTCGACAGGGGGTAACACTGAAGCTTTCTTT.

This chain connects TRBV7-9 to TRBJ1-1; possible D gene TRBD1, 6 bases. V gave up 4 bases and J gave up 5 bases, with 11 bases separating them. The CDR3 runs 13 residues. Germline V gene data show CDR1 as SEHNR and CDR2 as FQNEAQ (reference sequence). The CDR3 sequence: CASSSGRGTEAFF. In DNA form, the CDR3 reads TGTGCCAGCAGCTCAGGGAGGGGGACTGAAGCTTTCTTT.

The chain couples TRBV7-6 to TRBJ1-2; 8 bases match TRBD1. The J segment lost 5 bases and the V segment lost 1 base, leaving 6 bases of the junction unmatched. Germline V gene lookup returns CDR1 SGHVS and CDR2 FNYEAQ. This CDR3 has 15 residues. CDR3 DNA: TGTGCCAGCAGCTTAGGAGGGACAGGATCTTATGGCTACACCTTC. Translation gives CASSLGGTGSYGYTF.

This chain joins TRBV13 and TRBJ2-1; 9 nucleotides agree with TRBD1. V shed 7 bases and J 3 bases; nucleotides not matched to a gene: 7. CDR3 length equals 15 residues. In germline, CDR1 is PRHDT, CDR2 FYEKMQ (reference sequence). In DNA, the CDR3 is TGTGCCAGCACTTCCGGGACAGGGAACTACAATGAGCAGTTCTTC. Translating gives CASTSGTGNYNEQFF.

This chain joins TRBV10-3 and TRBJ1-6; 9 positions match TRBD1. Looked up from germline, CDR1 is ENHRY and CDR2 is SYGVKD. CDR3 length equals 13 residues. V shed 6 bases, J shed 8 bases, and the junction held 2 bases outside the gene matches. The chain's CDR3 is CAIRGDRDSPLHF. The CDR3 region has the DNA TGTGCCATCAGGGGGGACAGGGATTCACCCCTCCACTTT.

The chain joins TRBV19 to TRBJ1-2, with 9 positions matching TRBD1. V shed 8 bases and J 8 bases; nucleotides not matched to a gene: 15. This CDR3 comprises 15 residues. Germline CDR1 LNHDA, CDR2 SQIVND (reference sequence). The CDR3 protein is CASRYLGQGNWGYTF. For the CDR3, the DNA is TGTGCCAGTCGATACCTGGGACAGGGAAACTGGGGCTACACCTTC.

The chain uses TRBV14 and TRBJ2-7, with D hard to call. Germline V CDR1 and CDR2: SGHDN, FVKESK. The CDR3 spans 15 residues. Trimming stripped 0 bases from V and 6 bases from J, with 15 bases between. CDR3 DNA sequence: TGTGCCAGCAGCCAAGACATCGGTAGCAGTATCGAGCAGTACTTC. Its protein is CASSQDIGSSIEQYF. The complete variable domain, with remaining parts taken from reference TRBV14 and TRBJ2-7, reads EAGVTQFPSHSVIEKGQTVTLRCDPISGHDNLYWYRRVMGKEIKFLLHFVKESKQDESGMPNNRFLAERTGGTYSTLKVQPAELEDSGVYFCASSQDIGSSIEQYFGPGTRLTVT.

The chain carries TRBV7-9 and TRBJ1-6, with 12 bases lining up with TRBD1. CDR1 and CDR2 (germline): SEHNR, FQNEAQ (reference sequence). V shed 7 bases, J shed 9 bases, and the junction held 4 bases outside the gene matches. The CDR3 has 14 residues. CDR3 sequence: CASTLGQGASPLHF. In DNA, the CDR3 is TGTGCCAGCACACTGGGACAGGGGGCTTCACCCCTCCACTTT.

The rearrangement links TRBV4-1 to TRBJ2-5, with TRBD1 matching over 9 bases. V trimming: 1 base; J trimming: 5 bases; junction bases outside the gene matches: 5. Germline CDR1 MGHRA, CDR2 YSYEKL. The CDR3 extends over 15 amino acids. As DNA, the CDR3 is TGCGCCAGCAGCCAAGGGACAGGGGTTCGGGAGACCCAGTACTTC. Translation gives CASSQGTGVRETQYF.

The chain employs TRBV5-5 and TRBJ1-2, with 7 nucleotides matching TRBD1. This CDR3 region has 16 residues. Trimming cost V 2 bases and J 2 bases; bases outside gene matches: 9. CDR1 and CDR2 (germline): SGHKS, YYEKEE (reference sequence). The CDR3 here is CASSFAGTAKNYGYTF. The CDR3 nucleotides read TGTGCCAGCAGCTTTGCCGGGACAGCTAAGAACTATGGCTACACCTTC.

The rearrangement joins TRBV5-1 to TRBJ2-5; 12 positions match TRBD2. The CDR3 spans 17 residues. Per the germline V gene, CDR1 is SGHRS and CDR2 is YFSETQ. V lost 0 bases, J lost 2 bases, and 5 bases stayed unmatched. DNA of the CDR3: TGCGCCAGCAGCTTGGATTTGCTAGCGGGGGGGCAAGAGACCCAGTACTTC. It specifies CASSLDLLAGGQETQYF.

This chain links TRBV10-3 with TRBJ1-5; D unresolved. The CDR3 consists of 12 residues. Trimming stripped 6 bases from V and 9 bases from J, with 12 bases between. CDR1 is ENHRY, CDR2 SYGVKD, per germline. CDR3 DNA: TGTGCCATCAGGGACTCAGCGGGGCCCCAGCATTTT. This gives the protein CAIRDSAGPQHF.

This sequence joins TRBV5-1 and TRBJ2-2, with D perhaps matching TRBD2 (6 bases). V lost 0 bases to trimming and J lost 3 bases, with 12 bases between them. Germline loops: CDR1 SGHRS, CDR2 YFSETQ. The CDR3 consists of 16 residues. The CDR3 DNA reads as TGCGCCAGCAGCTTGGGCCGGGGGTCTGACACCGGGGAGCTGTTTTTT. It is translated as CASSLGRGSDTGELFF.

This chain uses TRBV5-1 with TRBJ2-3, with 7 nucleotides matching TRBD2. The CDR3 totals 15 residues. Trimming cost V 4 bases and J 1 base; bases outside gene matches: 6. CDR1 and CDR2 (germline): SGHRS, YFSETQ. CDR3 in DNA: TGCGCCAGCAGCCATAAGCGGGGAGGCACAGATACGCAGTATTTT. This codes for CASSHKRGGTDTQYF. Filled out from reference TRBV5-1 and TRBJ2-3, the complete variable domain reads KAGVTQTPRYLIKTRGQQVTLSCSPISGHRSVSWYQQTPGQGLQFLFEYFSETQRNKGNFPGRFSGRQFSNSRSEMNVSTLELGDSALYLCASSHKRGGTDTQYFGPGTRLTVL.

This rearrangement joins TRBV19 to TRBJ1-1; 9 bases match TRBD1. After removal of 7 bases from V and 3 bases from J, the junction contained 12 bases not matched to a gene. This CDR3 has 16 amino acids. Germline V gene lookup returns CDR1 LNHDA and CDR2 SQIVND (reference sequence). CDR3 DNA sequence: TGTGCCAGTACCATAGGGACAGGGACCGGGGACACTGAAGCTTTCTTT. Its translation is CASTIGTGTGDTEAFF.

The chain employs TRBV5-6 and TRBJ2-7; 8 bases align to TRBD1. The junction had 8 bases not matched to a gene; V was cut back by 1 base and J by 5 bases. The CDR3 sequence is 15 residues long. In germline, CDR1 is SGHDT, CDR2 YYEEEE. The CDR3 is CASSLTGGGGDEQYV. The CDR3 bases are TGTGCCAGCAGCTTGACAGGGGGTGGAGGGGACGAGCAGTACGTC.

The V and J genes are TRBV14 and TRBJ2-2, with D unresolved. CDR1 SGHDN and CDR2 FVKESK come from the germline V gene. CDR3 length: 14 residues. Trimming took off 4 bases at V and 4 bases at J, with 10 bases between the two ends. The chain's CDR3 is CASSRLGGTGELFF. DNA for the CDR3: TGTGCCAGCAGCCGTCTAGGTGGCACCGGGGAGCTGTTTTTT.

The chain combines TRBV7-9 with TRBJ2-1, with a tentative D call TRBD1 (5 bases). Trimming removed 3 bases from V and 10 bases from J, with 7 bases in between. The germline gives CDR1 SEHNR, CDR2 FQNEAQ (reference sequence). CDR3 length: 11 amino acids. The DNA for the CDR3 is TGTGCCAGCAGCTTGGGGCGGGAGCAGTTCTTC. Its protein product is CASSLGREQFF.